This is a list of T cell receptor beta chains from one sample in a study of memory CD4+ T cells and cytomegalovirus serostatus. TCRdb's table, derived via immunoSEQ multiplex PCR, lists solely in-frame clones and lacks some. The sample holds 50,000 to 65,000 clones, 60% to 80% seen once. Sequenced material: memory CD4+ T cells from blood. These receptor sequences come from an adult in good health and CMV-seronegative. The CDR3 runs from the conserved cysteine through the conserved F or W. The order of the fields is CDR3 length, D gene, J gene, V gene, clone size, CDR3 protein, CDR3 DNA. D genes are given only for firm matches. Where a row states a size, it is once, few, many or the class of an expanded clone; other rows omit it.

13 | . | TRBJ2-5 | TRBV28 | . | CASNQQGGETQYF | TGTGCCAGCAACCAACAAGGGGGTGAGACCCAGTACTTC
14 | . | TRBJ1-2 | TRBV14 | . | CASSQVTGSYGYTF | TGTGCCAGCAGCCAAGTTACAGGCTCCTATGGCTACACCTTC
14 | TRBD1 | TRBJ1-6 | TRBV5-1 | once | CASSPQGQQGPLHF | TGCGCCAGCAGCCCACAGGGGCAACAGGGGCCCCTCCACTTT
13 | . | TRBJ1-2 | TRBV6-5 | . | CASSYGGIYGYTF | TGTGCCAGCAGTTACGGGGGTATCTATGGCTACACCTTC
12 | . | TRBJ2-7 | TRBV19 | . | CASKAAGQAEYF | TGTGCCAGTAAGGCAGCCGGGCAGGCCGAGTACTTC
16 | TRBD2 | TRBJ2-2 | TRBV5-1 | . | CASSSTSSSNTGELFF | TGCGCCAGCAGCTCGACTAGCAGTTCGAACACCGGGGAGCTGTTTTTT
17 | . | TRBJ1-3 | TRBV4-1 | . | CASSPQWGRYSGNTIYF | TGCGCCAGCAGCCCACAATGGGGGAGATACTCTGGAAACACCATATATTTT
12 | . | TRBJ1-4 | TRBV29-1 | . | CSVGARNEKLFF | TGCAGCGTCGGGGCCCGGAATGAAAAACTGTTTTTT
13 | . | TRBJ1-2 | TRBV18 | few | CASSQDPNYGYTF | TGTGCCAGCTCACAAGATCCAAACTATGGCTACACCTTC
14 | . | TRBJ2-5 | TRBV5-4 | . | CASSSPGSEETQYF | TGTGCCAGCAGCTCCCCGGGCTCTGAGGAGACCCAGTACTTC
17 | TRBD2 | TRBJ2-3 | TRBV5-1 | . | CASSLDGRETYTDTQYF | TGCGCCAGCAGCTTGGACGGGCGGGAGACTTACACAGATACGCAGTATTTT
14 | . | TRBJ2-7 | TRBV2 | . | CASSEGVGVYEQYF | TGTGCCAGCAGTGAAGGGGTCGGAGTCTACGAGCAGTACTTC
13 | . | TRBJ1-1 | TRBV5-1 | few | CASSFTGRTEAFF | TGCGCCAGCAGCTTTACAGGGAGGACTGAAGCTTTCTTT
14 | . | TRBJ2-7 | TRBV11-2 | . | CASSAVRRSYEQYF | TGTGCCAGCAGCGCGGTCAGGAGATCCTACGAGCAGTACTTC
16 | . | TRBJ1-1 | TRBV7-2 | . | CASSLRSGRLNTEAFF | TGTGCCAGCAGCTTGAGGTCTGGACGATTGAACACTGAAGCTTTCTTT
14 | . | TRBJ2-1 | TRBV5-1 | . | CASSLRAGSNEQFF | TGCGCCAGCAGCTTGAGGGCAGGCTCCAATGAGCAGTTCTTC
12 | . | TRBJ2-7 | TRBV28 | . | CASSLASYEQYF | TGTGCCAGCAGTTTGGCCTCCTACGAGCAGTACTTC
15 | . | TRBJ1-2 | TRBV4-3 | . | CASSQDRNINYGYTF | TGCGCCAGCAGCCAAGACAGGAATATTAACTATGGCTACACCTTC
15 | TRBD1 | TRBJ1-2 | TRBV7-8 | . | CASSLVGQGQYGYTF | TGTGCCAGCAGCTTAGTGGGACAGGGGCAGTATGGCTACACCTTC
15 | TRBD1 | TRBJ2-7 | TRBV7-9 | . | CASSSGTVSSREQYF | TGTGCCAGCAGCTCGGGGACAGTTTCCAGCCGCGAGCAGTACTTC
14 | TRBD1 | TRBJ2-7 | TRBV5-4 | . | CASSRQGAINEQYF | TGTGCCAGCAGCCGACAGGGGGCGATCAACGAGCAGTACTTC
15 | TRBD2 | TRBJ2-7 | TRBV5-1 | . | CASSLGSGVSEEQYF | TGCGCCAGCAGCTTGGGGAGCGGGGTATCTGAGGAGCAGTACTTC
15 | . | TRBJ2-2 | TRBV7-2 | few | CASSLGGSGTGELFF | TGTGCCAGCAGCTTAGGAGGGTCGGGGACCGGGGAGCTGTTTTTT
12 | TRBD1 | TRBJ1-2 | TRBV5-1 | . | CASSPDRGGYTF | TGCGCCAGCAGCCCGGACAGGGGAGGCTACACCTTC
15 | . | TRBJ1-2 | TRBV7-8 | . | CASSYESHRQYGYTF | TGTGCCAGCAGCTACGAATCTCATAGACAGTATGGCTACACCTTC
14 | . | TRBJ1-2 | TRBV27 | . | CASRMRGANYGYTF | TGTGCCAGCAGAATGAGGGGCGCTAACTATGGCTACACCTTC
16 | . | TRBJ1-5 | TRBV11-2 | . | CASSLDNPAGNQPQHF | TGTGCCAGCAGCTTAGATAACCCCGCGGGCAATCAGCCCCAGCATTTT
14 | . | TRBJ1-2 | TRBV4-2 | few | CASSQDLANYGYTF | TGTGCCAGCAGCCAGGATTTAGCTAACTATGGCTACACCTTC
15 | TRBD1 | TRBJ2-7 | TRBV28 | . | CASRSMRTGSYEQYF | TGTGCCAGCAGGTCGATGAGGACAGGGTCCTACGAGCAGTACTTC